The T cell receptor beta chain described here comes from a study of tumor-infiltrating lymphocytes in primary liver carcinoma. Background on the study: Male and female patients aged 30 to 69 years made up the cohort. Broader study findings: Less overlap was seen in tumor-adjacent and tumor-blood pairs than in tumor region pairs.

Of note for this clonotype: Its target is unknown. The germline gene is not matched at one end of the junction; a read error may be the cause.

Germline DNA was extracted alongside blood RNA, which was obtained from unsorted whole blood. Those patients suffered from chronic HBV infection and were treatment-naive. This CDR3 is built from 15 residues. Germline CDR1 is SGHAT and CDR2 is FQNNGV. Researchers generated TCR beta cDNA from approximately 450 ng of total RNA, relying on a constant-region primer. Sequencing libraries for TCR beta derived from three nested multiplex PCR rounds that used slightly modified ARM-PCR. The first two PCR rounds used TRBV1-TRBV30 primers with a Cbeta primer, 10 cycles each. TCRdb analysed the multiplex PCR reads with MiXCR anew, one entry per CDR3 protein. The sample holds 180,000 or so distinct CDR3 sequences, over 50% seen once.

This clonotype was obtained from a man aged 35 to 55 with primary liver carcinoma and hepatitis B virus infection. The source material was peripheral blood. V gene TRBV11-2 combines with J gene TRBJ2-7; D may be TRBD2 (7 bases). The CDR3 loop is CASSPRGASSYEQCF. DNA of the CDR3: TGTGCCAGCAGCCCCCGGGGGGCGAGCTCCTACGAGCAGTGCTTC.